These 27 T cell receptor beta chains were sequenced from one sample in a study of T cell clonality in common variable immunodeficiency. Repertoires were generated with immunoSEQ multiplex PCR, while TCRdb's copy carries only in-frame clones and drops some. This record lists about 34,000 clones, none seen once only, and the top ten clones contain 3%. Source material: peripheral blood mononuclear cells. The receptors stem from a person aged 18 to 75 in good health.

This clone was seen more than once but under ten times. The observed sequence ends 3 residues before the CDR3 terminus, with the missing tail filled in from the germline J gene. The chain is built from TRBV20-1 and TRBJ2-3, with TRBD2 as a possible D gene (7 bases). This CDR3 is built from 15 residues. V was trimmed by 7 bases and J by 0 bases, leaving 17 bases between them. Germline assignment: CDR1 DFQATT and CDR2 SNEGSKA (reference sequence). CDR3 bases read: TGCAGTGACGGGGGGCGGGATCTTAGCACAGATACG. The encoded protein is CSDGGRDLSTDT. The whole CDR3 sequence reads CSDGGRDLSTDTQYF.

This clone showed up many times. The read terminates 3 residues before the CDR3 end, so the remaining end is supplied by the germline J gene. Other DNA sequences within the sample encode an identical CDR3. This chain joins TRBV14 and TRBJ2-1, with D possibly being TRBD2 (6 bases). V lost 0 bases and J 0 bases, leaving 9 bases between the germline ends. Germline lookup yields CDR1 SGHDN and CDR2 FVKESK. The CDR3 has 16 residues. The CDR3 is CASSQDPSDSYNEQFF. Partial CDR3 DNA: TGTGCCAGCAGCCAAGATCCTAGCGACTCCTACAATGAG.

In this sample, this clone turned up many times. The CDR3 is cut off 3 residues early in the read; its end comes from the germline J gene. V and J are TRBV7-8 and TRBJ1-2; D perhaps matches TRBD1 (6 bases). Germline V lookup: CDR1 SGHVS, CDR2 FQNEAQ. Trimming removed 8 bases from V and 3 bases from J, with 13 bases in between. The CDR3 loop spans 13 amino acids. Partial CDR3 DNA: TGTGCCAGCTCCCCAGGGGAGGACTATGGC. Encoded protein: CASSPGEDYG. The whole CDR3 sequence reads CASSPGEDYGYTF.

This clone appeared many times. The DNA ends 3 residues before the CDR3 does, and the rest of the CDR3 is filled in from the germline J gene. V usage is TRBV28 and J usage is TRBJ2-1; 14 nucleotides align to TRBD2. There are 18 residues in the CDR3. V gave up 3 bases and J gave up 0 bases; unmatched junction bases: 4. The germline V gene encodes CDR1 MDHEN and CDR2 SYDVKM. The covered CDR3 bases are TGTGCCAGCAGTTTGACTAGCGGGAGGGTGAGCTCCTACAATGAG. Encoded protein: CASSLTSGRVSSYNE. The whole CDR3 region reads CASSLTSGRVSSYNEQFF.

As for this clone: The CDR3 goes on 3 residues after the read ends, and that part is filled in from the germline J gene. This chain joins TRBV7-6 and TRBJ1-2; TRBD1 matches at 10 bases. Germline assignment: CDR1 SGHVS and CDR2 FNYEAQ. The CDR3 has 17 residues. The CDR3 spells CASSSPGTGDHSYDYTF. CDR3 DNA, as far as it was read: TGTGCCAGCAGCAGCCCCGGGACAGGGGACCACTCCTACGAC.

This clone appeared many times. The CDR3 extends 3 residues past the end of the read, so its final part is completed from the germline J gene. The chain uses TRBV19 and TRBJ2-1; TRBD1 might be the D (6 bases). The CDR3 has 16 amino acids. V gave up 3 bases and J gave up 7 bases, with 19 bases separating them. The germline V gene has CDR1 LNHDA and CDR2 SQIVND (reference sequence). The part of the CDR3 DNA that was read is TGTGCCAGTAGTATTCTACAGGGAACGGGCGGAAATGAG. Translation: CASSILQGTGGNE. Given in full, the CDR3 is CASSILQGTGGNEQFF.

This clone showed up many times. The CDR3 loop reads CASSFGQGREKLFF. The sequenced part of the CDR3 DNA is TGTGCCAGCAGCTTCGGACAGGGCCGCGAAAAA. The chain combines TRBV11-2 with TRBJ1-4; the match to TRBD1 covers 8 bases. Read sequence stops 3 residues before the CDR3 end, and the germline J gene provides the missing end. CDR1 is SGHAT and CDR2 is FQNNGV in the germline V gene. V lost 3 bases to trimming and J lost 8 bases; unmatched junction nucleotides: 5. The CDR3 runs to 14 residues.

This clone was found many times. CDR3 loop: CASSPDRNQPQHF. The CDR3 bases that were read are TGTGCCAGCTCGCCGGACAGAAATCAGCCC. This chain joins TRBV18 and TRBJ1-5; D may be TRBD1 (6 bases). Coverage ceases 3 residues before the CDR3 finishes, and the germline J gene fills in the end. The germline V gene has CDR1 KGHSH and CDR2 LQKENI. The CDR3 has 13 residues. The V end lost 6 bases, the J end lost 4 bases, and 10 bases lay between the germline ends.

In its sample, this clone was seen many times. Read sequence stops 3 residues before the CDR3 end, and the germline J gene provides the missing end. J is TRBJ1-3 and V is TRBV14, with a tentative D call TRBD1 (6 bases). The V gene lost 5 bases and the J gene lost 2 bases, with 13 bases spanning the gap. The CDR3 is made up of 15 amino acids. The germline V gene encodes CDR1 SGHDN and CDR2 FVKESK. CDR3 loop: CASSTLGATGNTIYF. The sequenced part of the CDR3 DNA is TGTGCCAGCAGCACTCTGGGGGCAACTGGAAACACC.

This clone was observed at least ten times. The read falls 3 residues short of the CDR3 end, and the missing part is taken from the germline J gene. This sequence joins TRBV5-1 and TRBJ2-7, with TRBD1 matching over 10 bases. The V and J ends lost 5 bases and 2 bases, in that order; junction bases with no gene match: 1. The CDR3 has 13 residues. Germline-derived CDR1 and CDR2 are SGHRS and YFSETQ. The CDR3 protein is CASSGQGAYEQYF. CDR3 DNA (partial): TGCGCCAGCAGTGGACAGGGGGCCTACGAG.

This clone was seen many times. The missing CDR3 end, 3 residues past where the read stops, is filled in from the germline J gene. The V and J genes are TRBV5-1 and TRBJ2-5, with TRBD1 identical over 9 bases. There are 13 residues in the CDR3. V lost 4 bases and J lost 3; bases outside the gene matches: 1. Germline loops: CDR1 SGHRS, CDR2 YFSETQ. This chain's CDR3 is CASSRDREETQYF. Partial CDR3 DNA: TGCGCCAGCAGCCGGGACAGGGAAGAGACC. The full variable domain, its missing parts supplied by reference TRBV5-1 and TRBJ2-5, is KAGVTQTPRYLIKTRGQQVTLSCSPISGHRSVSWYQQTPGQGLQFLFEYFSETQRNKGNFPGRFSGRQFSNSRSEMNVSTLELGDSALYLCASSRDREETQYFGPGTRLLVL.

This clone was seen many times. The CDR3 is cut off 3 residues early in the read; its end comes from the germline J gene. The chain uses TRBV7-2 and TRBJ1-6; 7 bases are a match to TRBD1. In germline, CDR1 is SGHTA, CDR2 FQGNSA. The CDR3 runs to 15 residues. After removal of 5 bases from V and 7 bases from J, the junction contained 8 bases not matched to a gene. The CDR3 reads CASSADRASNSPLHF. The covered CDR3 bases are TGTGCCAGCAGCGCCGACAGGGCGTCAAATTCACCC.

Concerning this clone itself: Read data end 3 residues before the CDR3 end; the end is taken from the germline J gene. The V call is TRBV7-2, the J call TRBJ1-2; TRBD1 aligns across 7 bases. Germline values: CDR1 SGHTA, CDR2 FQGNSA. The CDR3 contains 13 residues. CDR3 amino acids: CASRTGYSYDYTF. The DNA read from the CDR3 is TGTGCCAGTCGGACAGGCTACTCCTACGAC. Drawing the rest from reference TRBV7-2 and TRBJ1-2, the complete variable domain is GAGVSQSPSNKVTEKGKDVELRCDPISGHTALYWYRQSLGQGLEFLIYFQGNSAPDKSGLPSDRFSAERTGGSVSTLTIQRTQQEDSAVYLCASRTGYSYDYTFGSGTRLTVV.

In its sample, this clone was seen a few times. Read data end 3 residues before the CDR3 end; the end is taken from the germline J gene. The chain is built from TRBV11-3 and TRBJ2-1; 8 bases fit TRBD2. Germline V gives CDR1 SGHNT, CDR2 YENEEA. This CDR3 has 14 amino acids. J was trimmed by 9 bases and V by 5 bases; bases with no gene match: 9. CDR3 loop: CASSDQAGVGEQFF. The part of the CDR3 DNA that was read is TGTGCCAGCAGCGATCAAGCGGGAGTCGGTGAG. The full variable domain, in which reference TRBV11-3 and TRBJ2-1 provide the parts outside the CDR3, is EAGVVQSPRYKIIEKKQPVAFWCNPISGHNTLYWYLQNLGQGPELLIRYENEEAVDDSQLPKDRFSAERLKGVDSTLKIQPAELGDSAVYLCASSDQAGVGEQFFGPGTRLTVL.

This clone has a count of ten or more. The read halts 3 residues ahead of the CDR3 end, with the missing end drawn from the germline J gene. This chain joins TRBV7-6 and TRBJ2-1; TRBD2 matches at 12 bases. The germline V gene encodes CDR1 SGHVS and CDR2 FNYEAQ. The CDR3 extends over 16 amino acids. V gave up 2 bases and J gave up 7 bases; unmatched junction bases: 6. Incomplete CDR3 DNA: TGTGCCAGCAGCTTACTAGCGGGAGGGGGGTCGAATGAG. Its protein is CASSLLAGGGSNE. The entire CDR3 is CASSLLAGGGSNEQFF. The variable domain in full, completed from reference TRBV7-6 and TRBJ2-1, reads GAGVSQSPRYKVTKRGQDVALRCDPISGHVSLYWYRQALGQGPEFLTYFNYEAQQDKSGLPNDRFSAERPEGSISTLTIQRTEQRDSAMYRCASSLLAGGGSNEQFFGPGTRLTVL.

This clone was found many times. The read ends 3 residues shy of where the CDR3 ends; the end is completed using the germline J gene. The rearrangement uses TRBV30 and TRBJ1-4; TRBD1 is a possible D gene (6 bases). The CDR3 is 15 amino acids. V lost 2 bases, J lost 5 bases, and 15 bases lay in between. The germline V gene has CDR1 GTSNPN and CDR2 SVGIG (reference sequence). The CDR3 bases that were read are TGTGCCTGGAGTATAATGGGGGGGGCGAATGAAAAA. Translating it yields CAWSIMGGANEK. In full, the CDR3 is CAWSIMGGANEKLFF.

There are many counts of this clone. The CDR3 sequence: CSAGYQGSGTDTQYF. The part of the CDR3 DNA that was read is TGCAGTGCTGGTTATCAGGGATCCGGCACAGATACG. The chain has TRBV20-1 and TRBJ2-3; D might be TRBD1 (5 bases). The read gets to within 3 residues of the CDR3 end, and the germline J gene fills in the rest. CDR1 is DFQATT, CDR2 SNEGSKA, per germline (reference sequence). The V end lost 5 bases, the J end lost 1 base, and 16 bases lay between the germline ends. The CDR3 extends over 15 amino acids.

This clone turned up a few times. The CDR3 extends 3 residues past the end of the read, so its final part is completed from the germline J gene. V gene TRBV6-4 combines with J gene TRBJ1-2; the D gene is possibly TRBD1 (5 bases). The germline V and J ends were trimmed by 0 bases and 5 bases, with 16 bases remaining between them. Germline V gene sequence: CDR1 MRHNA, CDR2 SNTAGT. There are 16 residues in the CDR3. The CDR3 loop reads CASSDSRSGGIYGYTF. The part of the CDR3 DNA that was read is TGTGCCAGCAGTGACTCGAGATCGGGGGGAATATATGGC.

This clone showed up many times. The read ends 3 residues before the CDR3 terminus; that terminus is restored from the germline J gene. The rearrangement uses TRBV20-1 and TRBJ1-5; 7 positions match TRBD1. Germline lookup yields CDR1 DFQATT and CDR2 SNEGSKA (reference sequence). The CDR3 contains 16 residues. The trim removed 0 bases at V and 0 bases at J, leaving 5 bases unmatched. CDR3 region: CSARDAGQFSNQPQHF. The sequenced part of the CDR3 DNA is TGCAGTGCTAGAGACGCGGGACAGTTTAGCAATCAGCCC.

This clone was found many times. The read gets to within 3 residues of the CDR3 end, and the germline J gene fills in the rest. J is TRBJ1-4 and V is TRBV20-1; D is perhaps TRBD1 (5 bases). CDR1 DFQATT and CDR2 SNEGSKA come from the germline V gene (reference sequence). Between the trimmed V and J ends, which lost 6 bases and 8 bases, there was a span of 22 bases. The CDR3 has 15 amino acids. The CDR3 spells CSAPNVGRAEEKLFF. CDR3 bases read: TGCAGTGCGCCTAACGTTGGCAGGGCGGAGGAAAAA.

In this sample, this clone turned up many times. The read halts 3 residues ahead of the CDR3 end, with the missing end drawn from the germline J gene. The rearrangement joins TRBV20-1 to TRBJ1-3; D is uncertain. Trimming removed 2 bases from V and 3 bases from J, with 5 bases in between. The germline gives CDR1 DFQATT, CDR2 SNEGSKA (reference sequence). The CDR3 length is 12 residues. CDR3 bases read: TGCAGTGCTAGAAGTAGTGGAAACACC. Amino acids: CSARSSGNT. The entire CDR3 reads CSARSSGNTIYF.

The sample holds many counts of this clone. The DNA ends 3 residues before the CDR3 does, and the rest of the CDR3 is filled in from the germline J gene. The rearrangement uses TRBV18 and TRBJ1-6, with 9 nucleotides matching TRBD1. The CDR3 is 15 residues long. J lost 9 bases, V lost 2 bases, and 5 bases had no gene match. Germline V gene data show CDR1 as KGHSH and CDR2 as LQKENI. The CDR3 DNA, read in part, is TGTGCCAGCTCACCATCGGGACAGGGTAGTTCACCC. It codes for CASSPSGQGSSP. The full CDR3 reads CASSPSGQGSSPLHF.

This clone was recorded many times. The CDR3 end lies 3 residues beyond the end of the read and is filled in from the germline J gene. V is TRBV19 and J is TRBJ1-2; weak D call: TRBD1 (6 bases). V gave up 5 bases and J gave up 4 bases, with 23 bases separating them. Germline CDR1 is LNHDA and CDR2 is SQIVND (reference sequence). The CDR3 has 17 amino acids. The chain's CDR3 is CASSPFSPSRGSYGYTF. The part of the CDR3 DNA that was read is TGTGCCAGTAGTCCATTTTCCCCTTCCAGGGGAAGCTATGGC.

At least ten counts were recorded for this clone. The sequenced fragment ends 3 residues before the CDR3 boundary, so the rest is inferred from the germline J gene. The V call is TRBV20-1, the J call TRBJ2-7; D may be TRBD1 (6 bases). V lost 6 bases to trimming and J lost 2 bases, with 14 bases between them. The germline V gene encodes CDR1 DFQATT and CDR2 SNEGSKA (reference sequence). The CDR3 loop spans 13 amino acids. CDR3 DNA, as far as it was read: TGCAGTGCGCGACAGGCAGTTACCTACGAG. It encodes CSARQAVTYE. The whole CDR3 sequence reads CSARQAVTYEQYF.

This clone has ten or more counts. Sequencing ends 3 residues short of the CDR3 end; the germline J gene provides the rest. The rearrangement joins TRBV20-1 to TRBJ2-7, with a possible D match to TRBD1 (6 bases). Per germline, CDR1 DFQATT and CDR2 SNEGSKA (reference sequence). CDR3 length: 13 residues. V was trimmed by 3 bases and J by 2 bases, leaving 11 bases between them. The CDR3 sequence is CSASEGETYEQYF. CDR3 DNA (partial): TGCAGTGCTAGCGAGGGGGAGACCTACGAG.

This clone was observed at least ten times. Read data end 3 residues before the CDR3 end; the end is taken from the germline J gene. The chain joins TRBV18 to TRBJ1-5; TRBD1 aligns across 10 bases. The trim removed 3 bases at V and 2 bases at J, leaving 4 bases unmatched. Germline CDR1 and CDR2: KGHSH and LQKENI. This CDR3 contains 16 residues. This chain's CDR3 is CASSPDRGQGNQPQHF. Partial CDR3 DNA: TGTGCCAGCTCACCTGACAGGGGGCAAGGCAATCAGCCC.

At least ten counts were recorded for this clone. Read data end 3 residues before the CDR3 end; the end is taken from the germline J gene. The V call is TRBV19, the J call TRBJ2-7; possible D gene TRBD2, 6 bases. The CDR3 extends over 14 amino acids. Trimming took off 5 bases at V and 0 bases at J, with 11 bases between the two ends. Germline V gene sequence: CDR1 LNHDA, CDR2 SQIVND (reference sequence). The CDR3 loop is CASSDLALSYEQYF. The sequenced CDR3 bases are TGTGCCAGTAGTGATCTAGCGCTCTCCTACGAG. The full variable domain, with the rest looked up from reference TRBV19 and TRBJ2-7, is DGGITQSPKYLFRKEGQNVTLSCEQNLNHDAMYWYRQDPGQGLRLIYYSQIVNDFQKGDIAEGYSVSREKKESFPLTVTSAQKNPTAFYLCASSDLALSYEQYFGPGTRLTVT.